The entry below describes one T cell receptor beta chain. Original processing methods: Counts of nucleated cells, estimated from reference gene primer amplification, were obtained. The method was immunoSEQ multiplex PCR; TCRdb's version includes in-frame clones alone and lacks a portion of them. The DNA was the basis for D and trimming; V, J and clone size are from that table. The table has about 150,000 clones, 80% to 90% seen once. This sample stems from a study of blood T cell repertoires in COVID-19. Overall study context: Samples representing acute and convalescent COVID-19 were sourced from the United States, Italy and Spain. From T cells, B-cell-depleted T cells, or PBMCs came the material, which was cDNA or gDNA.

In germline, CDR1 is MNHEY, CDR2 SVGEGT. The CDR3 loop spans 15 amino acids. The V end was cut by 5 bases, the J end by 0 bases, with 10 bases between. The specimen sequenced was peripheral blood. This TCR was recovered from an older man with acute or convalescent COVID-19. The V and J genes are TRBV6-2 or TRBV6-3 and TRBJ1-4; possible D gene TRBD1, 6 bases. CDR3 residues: CASSGGQSTNEKLFF. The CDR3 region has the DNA TGTGCCAGCAGTGGCGGACAGTCAACTAATGAAAAACTGTTTTTT.